The rows below give T cell receptor beta chains drawn from one sample of a study of identical twins. TCRdb independently ran MiXCR on the 5' RACE reads; one entry per CDR3 protein. The sample holds roughly 750,000 distinct CDR3 sequences, around 20% seen once. These data also featured in a second study, about T cells expressing NK-cell markers.

Sample: PBMCs. These TCRs come from a woman aged 18-29 years in good health. The CDR3 runs from the conserved cysteine through the conserved F or W. The order of the fields is V gene, J gene, CDR3 protein.

>TRBV4-3|TRBJ2-5
CASSQDFSSAYQETQYF
>TRBV5-1|TRBJ1-4
CASSLQGRQLFF
>TRBV5-4|TRBJ1-6
CASSPRTVGSPLHF
>TRBV20-1|TRBJ1-1
CSARSIEYAFF
>TRBV20-1|TRBJ2-5
CSARDTLAGTKETQYF
>TRBV7-9|TRBJ1-4
CASSLPTEKLFF
>TRBV5-1|TRBJ2-7
CASSLDRGGPSYEQYF
>TRBV20-1|TRBJ1-1
CSAIIRRDWNTEAFF
>TRBV5-1|TRBJ2-3
CASSWYGGGTDTQYF
>TRBV20-1|TRBJ1-6
CSARQRQGSYNSPLHF
>TRBV29-1|TRBJ2-7
CSVVEQSYEQYF
>TRBV4-2|TRBJ2-5
CASSPGTTEETQYF
>TRBV20-1|TRBJ2-1
CSASGLAGSHEQFF
>TRBV27|TRBJ2-7
CASKRGGATPYEQYF
>TRBV6-1|TRBJ2-1
CASVAPIIREQFF
>TRBV29-1|TRBJ2-2
CSVRDSGELFF
>TRBV12-3/TRBV12-4|TRBJ1-1
CASRGGQGLAMNTEAFF
>TRBV20-1|TRBJ2-3
CSVGTGAFTDTQYF
>TRBV7-2|TRBJ2-1
CASRRGLAFEQFF
>TRBV4-2|TRBJ1-2
CASSQETGIGYTF
>TRBV5-5|TRBJ1-4
CASSFRQGATNEKLFF
>TRBV20-1|TRBJ2-3
CSARKTGIDTQYF
>TRBV3-1|TRBJ2-2
CASSHRTGELFF
>TRBV19|TRBJ1-1
CASSIPGSGTEAFF
>TRBV20-1|TRBJ2-5
CSARDLGGRAVEETQYF
>TRBV18|TRBJ2-5
CASSPVVTPGAQYF
>TRBV7-9|TRBJ2-7
CASSSTMEGYEQYF
>TRBV29-1|TRBJ1-2
CSVRRTFGYTF
>TRBV5-8|TRBJ2-7
CASSLTLQGALSYEQYF
>TRBV5-5|TRBJ2-1
CASSTLTGDEQFF
>TRBV20-1|TRBJ2-1
CSASFRNNEQFF
>TRBV29-1|TRBJ2-7
CSVDGSGLWDEQYF
>TRBV20-1|TRBJ1-6
CSARTPDSPLHF
>TRBV20-1|TRBJ2-5
CSAAVAGRETQYF
>TRBV20-1|TRBJ2-3
CSAEERGLDTQYF
>TRBV5-1|TRBJ2-1
CASQDESRGRQFF
>TRBV15|TRBJ2-5
CATSRDPAGDQETQYF
>TRBV9|TRBJ1-2
CASSVGGGTGGYTF
>TRBV20-1|TRBJ2-1
CSASSVGRVEYNEQFF
>TRBV18|TRBJ1-2
CASSPDGAVGYTF
>TRBV10-3|TRBJ1-1
CAISDYGTEAFF